One and the same sample provided the 26 T cell receptor beta chains below, sequenced in a study of cytomegalovirus exposure and HLA in healthy donors. The PCR contained 60 Vbeta and 13 Jbeta primers. Clones were sequenced by immunoSEQ multiplex PCR, and TCRdb holds only the in-frame ones, with some missing. In the table there are approximately 130,000 clones, roughly four fifths of which are singletons. The sequenced sample was PBMCs. The receptors stem from a man aged 30-40 years in good health and CMV-seronegative.

V is TRBV28 and J is TRBJ2-7; TRBD2 matches 8 bases. Germline V CDR1 and CDR2: MDHEN, SYDVKM. The V gene end was trimmed by 2 bases and the J gene end by 0 bases; junction bases not matched to a gene: 3. The CDR3 length is 15 residues. DNA for the CDR3: TGTGCCAGCAGTTTACGCGGGAGGCCCTCCTACGAGCAGTACTTC. Translation: CASSLRGRPSYEQYF.

The gene calls are TRBV28 and TRBJ2-7; tentatively, D is TRBD1 (6 bases). V lost 6 bases to trimming and J lost 3 bases, with 12 bases between them. Germline V gene data show CDR1 as MDHEN and CDR2 as SYDVKM. CDR3 length equals 13 residues. CDR3 sequence (DNA): TGTGCCAGCAGCTACAGGGACCACTACGAGCAGTACTTC. Encoded protein: CASSYRDHYEQYF.

On this clone itself: An end of the junction differs from the germline gene, which may be a read error. The chain carries TRBV7-3 and TRBJ2-7; D not resolved. The V gene's germline CDR1 is SGHTA and CDR2 FQGTGA. The CDR3 consists of 9 residues. The CDR3, as DNA: TGTGCCAGCCCCCCCGAGGAGTACTTC. As protein: CASPPEEYF.

The rearrangement uses TRBV7-9 and TRBJ2-5; D may be TRBD1 (6 bases). The assigned J gene may be wrong: the sequence end matches TRBJ2-7 better. Germline V gene data show CDR1 as SEHNR and CDR2 as FQNEAQ (reference sequence). This CDR3 comprises 13 residues. The CDR3 nucleotides are TGTGCCAGCAGCTTTCAGGGGCACTACGAGCAGTACTTC. As protein: CASSFQGHYEQYF.

The V call is TRBV19, the J call TRBJ2-5, with 7 nucleotides matching TRBD1. This CDR3 spans 13 amino acids. Germline V gene lookup returns CDR1 LNHDA and CDR2 SQIVND (reference sequence). With V trimmed by 6 bases and J by 6 bases, 7 bases remained unmatched. The CDR3 loop reads CASREGGVKTQYF. CDR3 in DNA: TGTGCCAGTAGGGAAGGGGGCGTAAAGACCCAGTACTTC.

Points on this clone: This likely comes from a read error, as the CDR3 has no conserved phenylalanine or tryptophan at its end. This rearrangement joins TRBV6-5 to TRBJ1-6; D perhaps matches TRBD1 (6 bases). Per germline, CDR1 MNHEY and CDR2 SVGAGI. V lost 7 bases to trimming and J lost 5 bases, with 15 bases between them. There are 15 residues in the CDR3. The CDR3 DNA is TGTGCCAGCAACCTCGGACAGACAGATAATTCACCCCTCCACCTT. Protein sequence: CASNLGQTDNSPLHL.

This clone has only one observation. The V gene is TRBV4-1, the J gene TRBJ2-5, with 7 bases matching TRBD2. Germline CDR1 and CDR2: MGHRA and YSYEKL. The CDR3 length is 15 residues. V shed 1 base and J 6 bases; nucleotides not matched to a gene: 8. The CDR3 reads CASSQVGLGDKTQYF. CDR3 nucleotide sequence: TGCGCCAGCAGCCAAGTAGGACTAGGCGATAAGACCCAGTACTTC.

The V gene is TRBV6-6, the J gene TRBJ2-1; 7 nucleotides align to TRBD2. V was pared by 2 bases and J by 9 bases, with 10 bases of the junction left unmatched. Germline V gene lookup returns CDR1 MNHNY and CDR2 SVGAGI (reference sequence). The CDR3 is made up of 15 amino acids. The CDR3 sequence is CASSYERGASSEQFF. CDR3 DNA sequence: TGTGCCAGCAGTTACGAGCGGGGAGCTTCTAGTGAGCAGTTCTTC.

This clone was seen a handful of times. The chain uses TRBV28 and TRBJ1-5, with a weak D call TRBD1 (6 bases). Germline V gives CDR1 MDHEN, CDR2 SYDVKM. This CDR3 has 13 amino acids. V lost 11 bases, J lost 1 base, and 12 bases lay in between. CDR3 in amino acids: CAHRGASNQPQHF. The CDR3, as DNA: TGTGCCCACCGGGGGGCGAGCAATCAGCCCCAGCATTTT.

The gene calls are TRBV7-8 and TRBJ2-1; 13 nucleotides agree with TRBD2. Per germline, CDR1 SGHVS and CDR2 FQNEAQ. The CDR3 sequence is 18 residues long. V shed 5 bases and J 8 bases; nucleotides not matched to a gene: 15. The CDR3 DNA follows: TGTGCCAGCAGCCGGTCCGGGACTAGCGGGGTGAATATCGATGAGCAGTTCTTC. Translation: CASSRSGTSGVNIDEQFF.

V and J are TRBV4-3 and TRBJ2-7; unclear D gene. V lost 1 base and J lost 7, with 11 bases in between. This CDR3 contains 13 residues. CDR1 is LGHNA and CDR2 is YSLEER in the germline V gene. CDR3 protein: CASSQASRGEQYF. In DNA, the CDR3 is TGCGCCAGCAGCCAAGCGTCACGCGGTGAGCAGTACTTC.

The gene calls are TRBV7-2 and TRBJ2-7, with D unclear. Germline CDR1 is SGHTA and CDR2 is FQGNSA. With 1 base removed from V and 5 bases from J, the gap between germline ends came to 9 bases. This CDR3 has 13 amino acids. CDR3 residues: CASSLGVRDEQYF. The CDR3 DNA reads TGTGCCAGCAGCTTAGGAGTCCGGGACGAGCAGTACTTC.

The chain is built from TRBV28 and TRBJ1-5, with D uncertain. In germline, CDR1 is MDHEN, CDR2 SYDVKM. CDR3 size: 12 residues. The ends were cut back, 6 bases at V and 8 bases at J, with 11 bases in the middle. CDR3 residues: CASRGSAEPQHF. The CDR3 DNA is TGTGCCAGCAGGGGGAGTGCTGAGCCCCAGCATTTT.

The chain employs TRBV6-5 and TRBJ1-2, with 9 bases that match TRBD1. Per the germline V gene, CDR1 is MNHEY and CDR2 is SVGAGI. V dropped 0 bases and J dropped 4; count of bases not matched to a gene: 6. There are 16 residues in the CDR3. The DNA for the CDR3 is TGTGCCAGCAGTTACTCGCGGGGGACAGGGCCCTATGGCTACACCTTC. This translates into CASSYSRGTGPYGYTF.

The table lists this clone with a count of one. The CDR3 sequence is CASSIRSGRSYEQYF. The DNA of the CDR3 is TGTGCCAGTAGTATCCGTAGCGGGAGATCCTACGAGCAGTACTTC. The chain carries TRBV19 and TRBJ2-7; TRBD2 matches 9 bases. Germline CDR1 reads LNHDA; CDR2 reads SQIVND (reference sequence). V lost 3 bases, J lost 1 base, and 4 bases stayed unmatched. The CDR3 is 15 amino acids.

This clone was detected a few times. The chain employs TRBV2 and TRBJ1-5, with 8 bases identical to TRBD1. Trimming at V came to 6 bases and at J to 4 bases, leaving 5 bases not matched to a gene. The CDR3 spans 14 residues. Germline CDR1 and CDR2: SNHLY and FYNNEI. The CDR3, as DNA: TGTGCCAGCAGACAGACAGGGGAGAATCAGCCCCAGCATTTT. It specifies CASRQTGENQPQHF.

V is TRBV6-6 and J is TRBJ1-2, with 9 bases fitting TRBD1. Germline loops: CDR1 MNHNY, CDR2 SVGAGI (reference sequence). CDR3 length: 16 residues. With V trimmed by 7 bases and J by 8 bases, 17 bases remained unmatched. This chain's CDR3 is CASTGRDRALSEGYTF. The CDR3 coding sequence is TGTGCCAGCACCGGACGGGACAGGGCCCTTTCTGAGGGCTACACCTTC.

About this clone itself: The conserved closing phenylalanine or tryptophan is absent in this CDR3, likely reflecting a read error. Because the CDR3's place on the DNA is in doubt, the DNA is left out and the CDR3 is given as listed by TCRdb. The rearrangement links TRBV2 to TRBJ2-7; the DNA was not used to check the table's D call, TRBD1. Germline V gene sequence: CDR1 SNHLY, CDR2 FYNNEI. The CDR3 spans 13 amino acids, including both terminal residues. CDR3 sequence: CASKGGRGFVVSL.

This clone was found a few times. The chain employs TRBV29-1 and TRBJ2-7; 8 nucleotides match TRBD1. The J segment lost 4 bases and the V segment lost 2 bases, leaving 4 bases of the junction unmatched. This CDR3 contains 13 residues. Germline loops: CDR1 SQVTM, CDR2 ANQGSEA. The CDR3 protein is CSVESRGQYEQYF. CDR3 nucleotides: TGCAGCGTTGAATCCAGGGGGCAGTACGAGCAGTACTTC.

In this sample, this clone turned up once. The chain combines TRBV5-1 with TRBJ2-5, with TRBD2 as a possible D gene (6 bases). Germline-derived CDR1 and CDR2 are SGHRS and YFSETQ. The CDR3 consists of 12 residues. The V end lost 6 bases, the J end lost 2 bases, and 8 bases lay between the germline ends. Here the CDR3 DNA reads TGCGCCAGCATGGGGGGACAAGAGACCCAGTACTTC. Residues: CASMGGQETQYF.

The genes are TRBV4-1 and TRBJ1-2; 8 bases match TRBD1. The CDR3 totals 16 residues. The germline V gene encodes CDR1 MGHRA and CDR2 YSYEKL. V shed 0 bases, J shed 4 bases, and the junction held 7 bases outside the gene matches. The CDR3 nucleotides are TGCGCCAGCAGCCAAGAGTTGACAGGGGTTTTCTATGGCTACACCTTC. This gives the protein CASSQELTGVFYGYTF.

The sample holds one count of this clone. The chain links TRBV9 to TRBJ2-5; 8 nucleotides line up with TRBD1. The CDR3 sequence is 17 residues long. Per the germline V gene, CDR1 is SGDLS and CDR2 is YYNGEE. J was trimmed by 1 base and V by 3 bases; bases with no gene match: 11. CDR3 loop: CASSATGALAGQETQYF. DNA for the CDR3: TGTGCCAGCAGCGCGACAGGGGCCCTTGCTGGCCAAGAGACCCAGTACTTC.

The J gene is TRBJ2-1, the V gene TRBV30, with D unresolved. Germline CDR1 is GTSNPN and CDR2 is SVGIG (reference sequence). Trimming took 4 bases from V and 9 from J, leaving 16 bases between them. The CDR3 totals 13 residues. The CDR3 nucleotides are TGTGCCTGGACCCCCAACCTCAGAGGTGAGCAGTTCTTC. It is translated as CAWTPNLRGEQFF.

This sequence joins TRBV19 and TRBJ1-2, with no clear D. V lost 3 bases and J 1 base, leaving 15 bases between the germline ends. This CDR3 has 16 residues. Per the germline V gene, CDR1 is LNHDA and CDR2 is SQIVND (reference sequence). The CDR3 DNA follows: TGTGCCAGTAGTATCCCAGGCCCTATCCTTAACTATGGCTACACCTTC. It translates to CASSIPGPILNYGYTF.

The chain is built from TRBV25-1 and TRBJ1-2; 7 bases align to TRBD1. Germline V CDR1 and CDR2: MGHDK, SYGVNS. The V and J ends lost 7 bases and 5 bases, in that order; junction bases with no gene match: 7. This CDR3 has 13 residues. In nucleotides, the CDR3 is TGTGCCAGCACCCCCGGGACAGCTTATGGCTACACCTTC. Its protein product is CASTPGTAYGYTF.

The chain employs TRBV5-1 and TRBJ1-2; a possible D gene is TRBD1 (6 bases). With 1 base removed from V and 2 bases from J, the gap between germline ends came to 9 bases. The CDR3 consists of 14 residues. Germline V gene data show CDR1 as SGHRS and CDR2 as YFSETQ. This CDR3 is CASSLPGQNYGYTF. The CDR3 region has the DNA TGCGCCAGCAGCTTGCCTGGACAGAACTATGGCTACACCTTC.